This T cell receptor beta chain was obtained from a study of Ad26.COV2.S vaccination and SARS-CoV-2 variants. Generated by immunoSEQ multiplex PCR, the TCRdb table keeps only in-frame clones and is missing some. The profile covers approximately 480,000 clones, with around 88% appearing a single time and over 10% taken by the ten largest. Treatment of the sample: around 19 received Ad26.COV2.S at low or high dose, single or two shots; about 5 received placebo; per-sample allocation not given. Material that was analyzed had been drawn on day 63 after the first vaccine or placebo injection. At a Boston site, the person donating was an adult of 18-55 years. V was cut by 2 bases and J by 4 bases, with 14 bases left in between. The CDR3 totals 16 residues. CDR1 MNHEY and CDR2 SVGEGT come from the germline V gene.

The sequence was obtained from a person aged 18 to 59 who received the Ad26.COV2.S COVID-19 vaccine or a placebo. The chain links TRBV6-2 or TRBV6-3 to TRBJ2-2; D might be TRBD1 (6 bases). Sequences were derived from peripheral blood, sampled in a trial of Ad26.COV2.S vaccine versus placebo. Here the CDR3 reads CASSYVSGAGTGELFF. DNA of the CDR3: TGTGCCAGCAGTTACGTCTCAGGGGCGGGCACCGGGGAGCTGTTTTTT.